The next 7 T cell receptor beta chains were all read from a single sample in a study of blood T cell repertoires in COVID-19. The table came from immunoSEQ multiplex PCR; TCRdb's copy has only in-frame clones and leaves some out. This sample has around 110,000 clones; roughly 88% occur once, and the top ten carry 5.5% to 8%. The specimen was peripheral blood. Receptors were obtained from a man aged 45-65 years with active or convalescent COVID-19.

This chain links TRBV6-1 with TRBJ1-1, with no clear D. The V and J ends lost 0 bases and 0 bases respectively, with 8 bases between them. The CDR3 length is 15 residues. Germline V lookup: CDR1 MNHNS, CDR2 SASEGT. CDR3 amino acids: CASSEATGMNTEAFF. CDR3 nucleotides: TGTGCCAGCAGTGAAGCGACTGGAATGAACACTGAAGCTTTCTTT.

This chain uses TRBV29-1 with TRBJ2-7, with 7 bases aligning to TRBD1. V shed 6 bases and J 2 bases; nucleotides not matched to a gene: 10. The CDR3 is made up of 14 amino acids. The germline V gene has CDR1 SQVTM and CDR2 ANQGSEA. The CDR3 DNA follows: TGCAGCGTGCCCTGGGGACAGCTTCCCTACGAGCAGTACTTC. The encoded protein is CSVPWGQLPYEQYF.

V gene TRBV6-5 combines with J gene TRBJ1-1; D possibly corresponds to TRBD1 (5 bases). The germline CDR1 and CDR2 sequences are MNHEY and SVGAGI. Deletions cut 6 bases from V and 1 base from J, with 6 bases between. The CDR3 is 12 amino acids. The CDR3 sequence: CASRQGNTEAFF. CDR3 bases: TGTGCCAGCAGGCAGGGGAACACTGAAGCTTTCTTT.

The chain couples TRBV3-1 (or the pseudogene TRBV3-2) to TRBJ2-7, with 13 bases matching TRBD2. Trimming took 4 bases from V and 8 from J; bases not matched to a gene: 8. The CDR3 totals 15 residues. Germline CDR1 reads LGHDT; CDR2 reads YNNKEL (reference sequence). The DNA for the CDR3 is TGTGCCAGCAGCCTGGGACTAGCGGGAAACGACAAGCAGTACTTC. Its protein is CASSLGLAGNDKQYF.

The chain recombines TRBV4-2 with TRBJ2-7, with TRBD2 identical over 9 bases. CDR3 size: 15 residues. Per germline, CDR1 LGHNA and CDR2 YNFKEQ. With V trimmed by 0 bases and J by 3 bases, 3 bases remained unmatched. The CDR3 protein is CASSQDGGRVYEQYF. CDR3 DNA: TGTGCCAGCAGCCAAGATGGCGGGAGGGTCTACGAGCAGTACTTC.

The V call is TRBV7-9, the J call TRBJ2-3; 12 bases are shared with TRBD2. Germline CDR1 reads SEHNR; CDR2 reads FQNEAQ (reference sequence). The ends lost 5 bases at V and 5 bases at J; junction bases unmatched: 17. The CDR3 runs 19 residues. CDR3 in DNA: TGTGCCAGCAGCGAAGGGGGGTGGTCTAGCGGGAGGGCCAAAGATACGCAGTATTTT. Encoded protein: CASSEGGWSSGRAKDTQYF.

CDR3 DNA sequence: TGTGCCAGCAGTGGGGGGGGACTAGCTTTTCAGTATTTT. This sequence encodes CASSGGGLAFQYF. This chain joins TRBV12-3 or TRBV12-4 and TRBJ2-3; TRBD2 aligns across 9 bases. There are 13 residues in the CDR3. V shed 5 bases and J 12 bases; nucleotides not matched to a gene: 9.